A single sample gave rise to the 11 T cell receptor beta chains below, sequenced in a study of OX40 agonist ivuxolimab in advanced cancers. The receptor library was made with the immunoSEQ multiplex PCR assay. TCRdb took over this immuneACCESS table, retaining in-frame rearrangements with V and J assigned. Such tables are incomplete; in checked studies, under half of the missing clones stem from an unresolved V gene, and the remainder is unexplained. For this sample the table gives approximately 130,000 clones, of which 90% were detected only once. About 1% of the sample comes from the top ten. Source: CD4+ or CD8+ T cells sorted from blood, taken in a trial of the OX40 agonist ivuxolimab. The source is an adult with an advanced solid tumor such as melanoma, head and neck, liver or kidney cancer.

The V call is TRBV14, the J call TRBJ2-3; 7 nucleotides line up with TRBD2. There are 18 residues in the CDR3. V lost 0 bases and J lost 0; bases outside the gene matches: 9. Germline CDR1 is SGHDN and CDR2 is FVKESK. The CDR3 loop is CASSQDKKLADSTDTQYF. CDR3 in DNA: TGTGCCAGCAGCCAAGATAAGAAGCTAGCGGATAGCACAGATACGCAGTATTTT.

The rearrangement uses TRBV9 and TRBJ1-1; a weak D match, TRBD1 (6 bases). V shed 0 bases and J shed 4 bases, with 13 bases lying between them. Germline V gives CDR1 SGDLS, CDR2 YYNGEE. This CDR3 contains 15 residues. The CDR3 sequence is CASSVDGGASTEAFF. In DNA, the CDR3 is TGTGCCAGCAGCGTAGACGGGGGCGCATCCACTGAAGCTTTCTTT.

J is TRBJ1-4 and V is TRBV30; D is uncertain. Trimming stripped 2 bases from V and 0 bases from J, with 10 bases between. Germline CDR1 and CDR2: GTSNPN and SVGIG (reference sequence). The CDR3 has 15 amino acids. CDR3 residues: CAWSPGSSTNEKLFF. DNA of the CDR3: TGTGCCTGGAGTCCGGGCAGCTCAACTAATGAAAAACTGTTTTTT.

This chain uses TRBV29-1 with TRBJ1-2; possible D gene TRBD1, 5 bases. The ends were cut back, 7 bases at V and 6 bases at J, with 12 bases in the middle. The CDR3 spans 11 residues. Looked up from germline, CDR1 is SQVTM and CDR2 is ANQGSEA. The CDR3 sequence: CSGGIGDGYTF. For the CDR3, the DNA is TGCAGCGGTGGAATAGGGGATGGCTACACCTTC.

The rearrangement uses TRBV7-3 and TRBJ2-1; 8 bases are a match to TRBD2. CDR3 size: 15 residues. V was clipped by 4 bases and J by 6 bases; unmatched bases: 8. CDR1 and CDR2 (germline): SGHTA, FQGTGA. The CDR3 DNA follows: TGTGCCAGCAGCTCCGGACTAGCAAGCTCCAATGAGCAGTTCTTC. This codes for CASSSGLASSNEQFF.

CDR3 nucleotides: TGTGCCAGCAGCGAGGGGACTAGCGGGTTTAACGAGCAGTACTTC. Amino acids: CASSEGTSGFNEQYF. The V gene is TRBV9, the J gene TRBJ2-7; 12 bases agree with TRBD2. CDR3 length: 15 amino acids. Germline assignment: CDR1 SGDLS and CDR2 YYNGEE. After removal of 3 bases from V and 5 bases from J, the junction contained 6 bases not matched to a gene.

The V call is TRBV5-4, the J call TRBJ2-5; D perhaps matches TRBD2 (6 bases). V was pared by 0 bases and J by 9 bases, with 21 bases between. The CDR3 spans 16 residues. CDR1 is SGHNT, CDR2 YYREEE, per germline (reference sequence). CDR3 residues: CASSLGGVDRWGAQYF. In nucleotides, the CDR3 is TGTGCCAGCAGCTTGGGCGGCGTAGATAGGTGGGGGGCCCAGTACTTC.

The CDR3 spells CASSQAEDSYNEQFF. As DNA, the CDR3 is TGCGCCAGCAGCCAAGCAGAGGACTCCTACAATGAGCAGTTCTTC. The rearrangement uses TRBV4-3 and TRBJ2-1, with D hard to call. Deletions cut 1 base from V and 0 bases from J, with 7 bases between. The CDR3 is 15 amino acids. Germline loops: CDR1 LGHNA, CDR2 YSLEER.

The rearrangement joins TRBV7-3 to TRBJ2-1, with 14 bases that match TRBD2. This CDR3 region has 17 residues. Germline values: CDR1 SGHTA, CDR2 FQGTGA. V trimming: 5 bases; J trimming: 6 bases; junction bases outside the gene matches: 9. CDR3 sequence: CASSALTSGRVFNEQFF. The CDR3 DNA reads TGTGCCAGCAGCGCCCTGACTAGCGGGAGGGTTTTCAATGAGCAGTTCTTC.

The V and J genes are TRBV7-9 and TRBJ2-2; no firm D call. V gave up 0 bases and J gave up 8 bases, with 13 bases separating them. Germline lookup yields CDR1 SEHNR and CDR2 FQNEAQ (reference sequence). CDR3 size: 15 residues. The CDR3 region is CASSLANFRLGELFF. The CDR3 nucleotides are TGTGCCAGCAGCTTAGCGAATTTTCGTCTTGGGGAGCTGTTTTTT. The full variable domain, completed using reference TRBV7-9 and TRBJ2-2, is DTGVSQNPRHKITKRGQNVTFRCDPISEHNRLYWYRQTLGQGPEFLTYFQNEAQLEKSRLLSDRFSAERPKGSFSTLEIQRTEQGDSAMYLCASSLANFRLGELFFGEGSRLTVL.

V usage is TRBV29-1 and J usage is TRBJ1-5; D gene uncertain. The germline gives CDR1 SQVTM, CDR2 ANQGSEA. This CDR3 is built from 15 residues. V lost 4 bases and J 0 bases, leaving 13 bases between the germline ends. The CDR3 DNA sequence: TGCAGCGTTGGGGTGGGCACAGTTAGCAATCAGCCCCAGCATTTT. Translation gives CSVGVGTVSNQPQHF. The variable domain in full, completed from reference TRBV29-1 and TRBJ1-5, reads SAVISQKPSRDICQRGTSLTIQCQVDSQVTMMFWYRQQPGQSLTLIATANQGSEATYESGFVIDKFPISRPNLTFSTLTVSNMSPEDSSIYLCSVGVGTVSNQPQHFGDGTRLSIL.